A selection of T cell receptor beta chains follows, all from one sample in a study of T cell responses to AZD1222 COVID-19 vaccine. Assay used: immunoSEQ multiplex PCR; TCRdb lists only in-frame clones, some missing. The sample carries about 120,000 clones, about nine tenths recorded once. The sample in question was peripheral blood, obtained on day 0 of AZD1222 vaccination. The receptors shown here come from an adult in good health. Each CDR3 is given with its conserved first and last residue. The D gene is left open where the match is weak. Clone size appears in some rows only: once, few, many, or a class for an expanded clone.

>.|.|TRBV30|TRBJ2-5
TGTGCCTGGAGTCCGAAAGAGACCCAGTACTTC
CAWSPKETQYF
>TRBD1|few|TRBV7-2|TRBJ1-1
TGTGCCAGCAGCCTCCAGACAGGGAGGGACACTGAAGCTTTCTTT
CASSLQTGRDTEAFF
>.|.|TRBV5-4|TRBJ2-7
TGTGCCAGCAGCTTGGCCGGGGCCCACGAGCAGTACTTC
CASSLAGAHEQYF
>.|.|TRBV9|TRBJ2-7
TGTGCCAGCAGCGTAGGGGCAGTACCTAGGTACGAGCAGTACTTC
CASSVGAVPRYEQYF
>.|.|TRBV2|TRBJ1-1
TGTGCCAGCAGAGGACCAGGGGACACTGAAGCTTTCTTT
CASRGPGDTEAFF
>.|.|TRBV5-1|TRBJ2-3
TGCGCCAGCAGGGGCGAGACTCGGATAGATACGCAGTATTTT
CASRGETRIDTQYF
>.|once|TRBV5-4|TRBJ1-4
TGTGCCAGCAGCTTGGGCCCCAGGGCCACTAATGAAAAACTGTTTTTT
CASSLGPRATNEKLFF
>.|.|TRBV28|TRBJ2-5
TGTGCCAGCAGTCTTACGGGGACCCAGTACTTC
CASSLTGTQYF
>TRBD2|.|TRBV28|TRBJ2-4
TGTGCCAGCAGTTTATCCCTCCTTAGCGGGGGAGCCAAAAACATTCAGTACTTC
CASSLSLLSGGAKNIQYF
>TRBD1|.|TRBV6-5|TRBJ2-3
TGTGCCAGCAGAAGAGGGACAGGGGCAGATACGCAGTATTTT
CASRRGTGADTQYF
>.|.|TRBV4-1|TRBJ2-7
TGCGCCAGCAGCCAAGAGGACCCCTTGCGGCACCCCGACCTCTACGAGCAGTACTTC
CASSQEDPLRHPDLYEQYF
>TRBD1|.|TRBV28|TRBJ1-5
TGTGCCAGCACCAAGCAGGGGGCAGGCAATCAGCCCCAGCATTTT
CASTKQGAGNQPQHF
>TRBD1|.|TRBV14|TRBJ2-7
TGTGCCAGCAGCCACAGGACAGGGGGCTACGAGCAGTACTTC
CASSHRTGGYEQYF
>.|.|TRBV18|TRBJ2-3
TGTGCCAGCTCACCACAGAATATAAGAGGATTAACAGATACGCAGTATTTT
CASSPQNIRGLTDTQYF
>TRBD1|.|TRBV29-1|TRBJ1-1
TGCAGCGTTCAGGGGGCTCAAAGTGGGGCTTTCTTT
CSVQGAQSGAFF
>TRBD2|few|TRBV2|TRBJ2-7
TGTGCCATTGGACTAGCGGGAGTTTTTGGGGAGCAGTACTTC
CAIGLAGVFGEQYF
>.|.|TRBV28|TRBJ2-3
TGTGCCAGCAGTTCACCGGGCCGCACAGATACGCAGTATTTT
CASSSPGRTDTQYF
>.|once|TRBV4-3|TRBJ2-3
TGCGCCAGCCGGGACACCAACACAGATACGCAGTATTTT
CASRDTNTDTQYF
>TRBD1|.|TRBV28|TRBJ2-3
TGTGCCAGCAGTCAGGGACAGGGGTCTGTTACGCAGTATTTT
CASSQGQGSVTQYF
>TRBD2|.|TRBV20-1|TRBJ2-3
TGCAGTGCTAGTAGCGGGAGGCCTAACACAGATACGCAGTATTTT
CSASSGRPNTDTQYF
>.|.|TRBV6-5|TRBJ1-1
TGTGCCAGCAGTTACTTTCAGGCGAGCACTGAAGCTTTCTTT
CASSYFQASTEAFF
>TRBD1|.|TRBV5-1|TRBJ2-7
TGCGCCAGCAGCTTGGGGGCAGGGGGCTTAAGCTACGAGCAGTACTTC
CASSLGAGGLSYEQYF
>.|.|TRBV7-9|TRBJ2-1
TGTGCCAGCAGCTTAGCGGGAAAACTTGGCAATGAGCAGTTCTTC
CASSLAGKLGNEQFF
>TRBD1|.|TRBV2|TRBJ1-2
TGTGCCAGCAACCGGGACAGGGTCATTGATGGCTACACCTTC
CASNRDRVIDGYTF
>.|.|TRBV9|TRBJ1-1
TGTGCCAGCAGCGTAGTTCCGGGGGGGAACACTGAAGCTTTCTTT
CASSVVPGGNTEAFF
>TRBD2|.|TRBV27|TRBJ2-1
TGTGCCAGCAGTTTACCTAGCGGGAGTAGTAGTGAGCAGTTCTTC
CASSLPSGSSSEQFF
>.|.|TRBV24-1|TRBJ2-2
TGTGCCTCCGGGGGGAACACCGGGGAGCTGTTTTTT
CASGGNTGELFF
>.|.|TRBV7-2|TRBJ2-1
TGTGCCAGCAGCACCGGACGAGCTAATGAGCAGTTCTTC
CASSTGRANEQFF
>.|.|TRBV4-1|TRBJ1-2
TGCGCCAGCAGCCCCCTTGAGCGGGGCTATGGCTACACCTTC
CASSPLERGYGYTF
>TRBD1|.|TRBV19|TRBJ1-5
TGTGCCAGCACGTCCGGGACAGGGAATCAGCCCCAGCATTTT
CASTSGTGNQPQHF
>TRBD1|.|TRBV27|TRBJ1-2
TGTGCCAGCGGGACAGGGGGCTTTAGTGGCTACACCTTC
CASGTGGFSGYTF
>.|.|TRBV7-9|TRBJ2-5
TGTGCCAGCAGCTTAGGTCCCCAAGAGACCCAGTACTTC
CASSLGPQETQYF
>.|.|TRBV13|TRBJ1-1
TGTGCCAGCAGCCCCGGAGGGGCTGAAGCTTTCTTT
CASSPGGAEAFF
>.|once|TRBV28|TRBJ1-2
TGTGCCAGCAGACAACCAGCTAACTATGGCTACACCTTC
CASRQPANYGYTF
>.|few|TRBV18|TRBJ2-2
TGTGCCAGCTCACCACCAGTGGGGACTAACACCGGGGAGCTGTTTTTT
CASSPPVGTNTGELFF
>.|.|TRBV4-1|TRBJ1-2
TGCGCCAGCAGCCAATTGCCGGCCACATACTATGGCTACACCTTC
CASSQLPATYYGYTF
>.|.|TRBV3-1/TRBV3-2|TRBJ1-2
TGTGCCAGCAGCCTGGGCTCTAACTATGGCTACACCTTC
CASSLGSNYGYTF
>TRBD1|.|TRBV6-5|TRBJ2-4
TGTGCCAGCGGGACAGGGAAAAACATTCAGTACTTC
CASGTGKNIQYF
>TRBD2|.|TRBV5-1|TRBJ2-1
TGCGCCAGCAGTTCGGGACTAGCGGGAGGTGGTAATGAGCAGTTCTTC
CASSSGLAGGGNEQFF
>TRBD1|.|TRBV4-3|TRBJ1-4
TGCGCCAGCAGCCAAGCCGGGACAGGGGCCGCCGGGGATGAAAAACTGTTTTTT
CASSQAGTGAAGDEKLFF
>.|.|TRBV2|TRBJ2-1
TGTGCCAGCAGTGCCCGGACAGCGGACAATGAGCAGTTCTTC
CASSARTADNEQFF
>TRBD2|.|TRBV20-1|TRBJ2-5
TGCAGTGCTAGTCTGCGGGAGGGCTCGGAGACCCAGTACTTC
CSASLREGSETQYF
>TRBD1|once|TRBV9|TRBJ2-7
TGTGCCAGCAGCCGGGACAGCGGATACGAGCAGTACTTC
CASSRDSGYEQYF
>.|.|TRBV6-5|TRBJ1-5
TGTGCCAGCAGTAGGGATTATAGCAATCAGCCCCAGCATTTT
CASSRDYSNQPQHF
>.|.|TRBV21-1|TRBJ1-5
TGTGCCAGCATTGAGGGAATGTGCAATCAGCCCCAGCATTTT
CASIEGMCNQPQHF
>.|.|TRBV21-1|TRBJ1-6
TGTGCCAGCAGCAAATGCCCAGGCATGGCCTATAATTCACCCCTCCACTTT
CASSKCPGMAYNSPLHF
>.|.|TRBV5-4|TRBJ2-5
TGTGCCAGCAGCTCTGAGGACGGTGGGACCCAGTACTTC
CASSSEDGGTQYF
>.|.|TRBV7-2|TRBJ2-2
TGTGCCAGCAGCTTATCCGTAGCAGGGACCGGGGAGCTGTTTTTT
CASSLSVAGTGELFF
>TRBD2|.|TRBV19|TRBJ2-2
TGTGCCAGTAGTATTTGGACTAGCGGGAATGCCGGGGAGCTGTTTTTT
CASSIWTSGNAGELFF
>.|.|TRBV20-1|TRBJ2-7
TGCAGTGCTAGAGATGCAGTGCAGTACTTC
CSARDAVQYF
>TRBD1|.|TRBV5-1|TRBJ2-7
TGCGCCAGCAGCCCCGGGACAGGGTTATCCGAGCAGTACTTC
CASSPGTGLSEQYF
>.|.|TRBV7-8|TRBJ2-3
TGTGCCAGCAGCTTAGGGTCTGTCCCGTTAACCTCAGATACGCAGTATTTT
CASSLGSVPLTSDTQYF
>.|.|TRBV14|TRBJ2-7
TGTGCCAGCAGCCAGTATTTCAACTCCTACGAGCAGTACTTC
CASSQYFNSYEQYF
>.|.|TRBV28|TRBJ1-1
TGTGCCAGCAGTTTCCCCGGGCAGGGTATTCCCACCAACACTGAAGCTTTCTTT
CASSFPGQGIPTNTEAFF
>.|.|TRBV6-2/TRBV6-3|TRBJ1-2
TGTGCCAGCAGTTACTTCGGGGAACGGGACGGATACTATGGCTACACCTTC
CASSYFGERDGYYGYTF